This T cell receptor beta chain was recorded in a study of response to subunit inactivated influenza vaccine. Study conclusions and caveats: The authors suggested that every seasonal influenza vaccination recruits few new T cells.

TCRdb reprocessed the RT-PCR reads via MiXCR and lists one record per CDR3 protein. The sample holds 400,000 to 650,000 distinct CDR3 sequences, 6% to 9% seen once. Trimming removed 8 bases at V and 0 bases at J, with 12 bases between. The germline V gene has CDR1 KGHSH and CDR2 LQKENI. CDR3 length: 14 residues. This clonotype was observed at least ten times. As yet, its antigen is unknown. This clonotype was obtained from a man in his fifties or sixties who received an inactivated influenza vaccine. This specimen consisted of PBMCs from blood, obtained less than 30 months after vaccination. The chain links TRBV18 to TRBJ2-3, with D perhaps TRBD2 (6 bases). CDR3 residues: CASRKRVSTDTQYF. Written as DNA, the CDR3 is TGTGCCAGCCGGAAGCGGGTTAGCACAGATACGCAGTATTTT.